This T cell receptor (beta chain) derives from a study of follicular helper T cells after annual influenza vaccination. Study background: Some donors were sampled over the 2013-2014, 2014-2015 and 2015-2016 vaccinations. Findings and limits, study-wide: Successive annual vaccinations recalled a recurrent oligoclonal ICOS+CD38+ cTfh response with influenza-specific clonotypes.

This CDR3 has 13 amino acids. The ends were cut back, 3 bases at V and 3 bases at J, with 9 bases in the middle. Germline CDR1 and CDR2: MDHEN and SYDVKM. The sample's time point: 2015-2016 season, pre-vaccination. Subjects lived in the community and lacked influenza vaccine within the prior 6 months. Between about 35 and 110 mL of blood was drawn per time point. The repertoire was sequenced with immunoSEQ multiplex PCR; TCRdb's copy has only in-frame clones and lacks some. Of 9,500 to 13,000 clones in the sample, 65% to 85% were seen once. This clone was counted only a few times. Its antigen is still unknown.

This TCR was recovered from an adult who received the influenza vaccine. This chain links TRBV28 with TRBJ2-7; D is possibly TRBD2 (5 bases). Source: CXCR5+ CD38- circulating T follicular helper cells from blood, taken on the day of influenza vaccination. Described subset: circulating Tfh, non-naive CD4+CXCR5+PD-1+ (ICOS+CD38+ or ICOS-CD38-). The CDR3 region has the DNA TGTGCCAGCAGTTTTGGGAGTGTCTACGAGCAGTACTTC. This codes for CASSFGSVYEQYF.